This T cell receptor beta chain was identified during a study of blood T cell repertoires in COVID-19. Study as a whole: The study drew acute and convalescent COVID-19 samples from the United States, Italy and Spain. PBMCs, B-cell-depleted T cells, or T cells were the source of the cDNA or gDNA that made up the material.

The ends were cut back, 3 bases at V and 5 bases at J, with 16 bases in the middle. The CDR3 is 15 residues long. The germline gives CDR1 GTSNPN, CDR2 SVGIG (reference sequence). Authors' methods: Researchers report that nucleated cell counts were estimated from reference gene primer amplification. The method was immunoSEQ multiplex PCR; TCRdb's version includes in-frame clones alone and lacks a portion of them. Clone size and the V and J calls come from that table; the DNA yielded D and trimming. Among some 190,000 clones listed, approximately 81% were seen once. The sample taken for sequencing was peripheral blood. This receptor was taken from a human donor in a cohort sampled during active COVID-19. The rearrangement links TRBV30 to TRBJ2-2; the D gene is possibly TRBD2 (6 bases). CDR3 loop: CAWSGRAFGTGELFF. CDR3 coding DNA: TGTGCCTGGAGCGGGAGAGCGTTTGGAACCGGGGAGCTGTTTTTT. The whole variable domain, remainder taken from reference TRBV30 and TRBJ2-2, is SQTIHQWPATLVQPVGSPLSLECTVEGTSNPNLYWYRQAAGRGLQLLFYSVGIGQISSEVPQNLSASRPQDRQFILSSKKLLLSDSGFYLCAWSGRAFGTGELFFGEGSRLTVL.